The 24 T cell receptor beta chains presented below share a single source sample, sequenced in a study of early T cells in non-severe SARS-CoV-2 infection. TCRdb itself ran the 5' RACE reads through MiXCR, one entry per CDR3 protein. The sample lists more than 55,000 distinct CDR3 sequences, roughly an eighth seen once, with 1.1% to 1.5% in the top ten. The sequencing input was whole blood. The receptors originated from an adult who was a healthcare worker with PCR-confirmed SARS-CoV-2 infection or an uninfected control (not recorded which).

There are a few counts of this clonotype. The V call is TRBV7-3, the J call TRBJ2-5; D uncertain. Germline V gene lookup returns CDR1 SGHTA and CDR2 FQGTGA. This CDR3 is built from 13 residues. V was trimmed by 3 bases and J by 1 base, leaving 6 bases between them. CDR3 protein: CASSLTIQETQYF. The CDR3 bases are TGTGCCAGCAGCTTGACCATCCAAGAGACCCAGTACTTC.

There are many counts of this clonotype. The V gene is TRBV11-2, the J gene TRBJ2-5; 15 positions match TRBD2. The CDR3 totals 17 residues. The trim removed 5 bases at V and 4 bases at J, leaving 8 bases unmatched. Germline CDR1 is SGHAT and CDR2 is FQNNGV. CDR3 amino acids: CASSPGLAGGPIETQYF. The CDR3 coding sequence is TGTGCCAGCAGCCCCGGACTAGCGGGGGGGCCGATAGAGACCCAGTACTTC.

This clonotype was counted many times. CDR3 amino acids: CASSLAAGGFNEQFF. The CDR3 DNA follows: TGTGCCAGCAGCTTAGCGGCGGGGGGATTCAATGAGCAGTTCTTC. This chain uses TRBV7-2 with TRBJ2-1; 8 bases agree with TRBD2. From germline, CDR1 is SGHTA and CDR2 FQGNSA. V dropped 0 bases and J dropped 6; count of bases not matched to a gene: 4. The CDR3 consists of 15 residues.

This clonotype occurred many times. V gene TRBV27 combines with J gene TRBJ1-2, with 7 bases that match TRBD1. The CDR3 has 13 amino acids. J gave up 7 bases and V 0 bases, and 2 bases lay outside the gene matches. The germline V gene encodes CDR1 MNHEY and CDR2 SMNVEV (reference sequence). CDR3 sequence: CASSLSGGFGYTF. The CDR3 DNA reads as TGTGCCAGCAGTTTATCAGGGGGCTTTGGCTACACCTTC.

V gene TRBV3-1 combines with J gene TRBJ1-3; a possible D gene is TRBD1 (6 bases). Germline V gives CDR1 LGHDT, CDR2 YNNKEL (reference sequence). The CDR3 covers 14 residues. Trimming pared 3 bases from V and 8 bases from J, leaving 14 bases between. The CDR3 sequence is CASSHRDITDTIYF. CDR3 DNA: TGTGCCAGCAGCCACCGGGACATTACTGACACCATATATTTT.

This clonotype was observed at least ten times. The V call is TRBV12-5, the J call TRBJ2-1; D not resolved. Germline V lookup: CDR1 LGHNT, CDR2 FRNRAP. V dropped 6 bases and J dropped 6 bases, with 12 bases sitting between them. This CDR3 comprises 13 residues. CDR3 in DNA: TGTGCTAGTGGCCCTCCGACTCTCAATGAGCAGTTCTTC. It translates to CASGPPTLNEQFF.

The rearrangement links TRBV30 to TRBJ1-1; 8 positions match TRBD1. With 2 bases clipped from V and 7 bases from J, the junction kept 12 bases outside the gene matches. This CDR3 has 15 amino acids. The germline V gene has CDR1 GTSNPN and CDR2 SVGIG (reference sequence). The CDR3 reads CAWSKTGVQGGEAFF. The CDR3 nucleotides read TGTGCCTGGAGTAAAACGGGAGTACAGGGGGGTGAAGCTTTCTTT.

Notes on this clonotype: It is unclear where the CDR3 begins or ends on the DNA, so no DNA is shown, and the CDR3 is as TCRdb lists it. V and J are TRBV2 and TRBJ2-2; TRBD1 is the table's D call and was not checked against the DNA. Germline V gene data show CDR1 as SNHLY and CDR2 as FYNNEI. The CDR3 is 14 amino acids long, termini counted. The CDR3 spells CASSRGETPGSCFF.

The chain links TRBV27 to TRBJ2-5; D is unclear. Trimming pared 5 bases from V and 0 bases from J, leaving 7 bases between. The CDR3 runs to 13 residues. The germline CDR1 and CDR2 sequences are MNHEY and SMNVEV (reference sequence). The CDR3 sequence: CASSPPYQETQYF. The CDR3 DNA sequence: TGTGCCAGCAGTCCCCCCTACCAAGAGACCCAGTACTTC.

Many counts were recorded for this clonotype. This chain links TRBV5-1 with TRBJ2-2; D may be TRBD1 (5 bases). CDR1 and CDR2 from the germline V gene are SGHRS and YFSETQ. The CDR3 has 14 amino acids. V lost 2 bases, J lost 8 bases, and 13 bases lay in between. The CDR3 DNA follows: TGCGCCAGCAGCTTTACAGGAGAGAGGGGGGAGCTGTTTTTT. Residues: CASSFTGERGELFF.

This clonotype was counted only a few times. This chain's CDR3 is CASKGGAGNEQFF. The CDR3 DNA reads as TGTGCCAGCAAAGGGGGCGCGGGGAATGAGCAGTTCTTC. The genes are TRBV6-6 and TRBJ2-1; D may be TRBD1 (7 bases). The germline CDR1 and CDR2 sequences are MNHNY and SVGAGI (reference sequence). The germline V and J ends were trimmed by 7 bases and 7 bases, with 14 bases remaining between them. There are 13 residues in the CDR3.

This clonotype was counted ten times or more. This sequence may be a read error, since a much larger clone differs from it by one base. The chain uses TRBV14 and TRBJ2-4, with D possibly being TRBD2 (6 bases). The CDR3 consists of 13 residues. The germline V gene has CDR1 SGHDN and CDR2 FVKESK. Here the CDR3 reads CARSQSPGGIQYF. CDR3 nucleotides: TGTGCCCGCAGCCAATCCCCCGGGGGCATTCAGTACTTC. Complete variable domain (other parts from reference TRBV14 and TRBJ2-4): EAGVTQFPSHSVIEKGQTVTLRCDPISGHDNLYWYRRVMGKEIKFLLHFVKESKQDESGMPNNRFLAERTGGTYSTLKVQPAELEDSGVYFCARSQSPGGIQYFGAGTRLSVL.

This clonotype occurred a few times. Here the CDR3 reads CSARDKWGTSQETQYF. In DNA form, the CDR3 reads TGCAGTGCTAGAGATAAGTGGGGGACCTCCCAAGAGACCCAGTACTTC. The V and J genes are TRBV20-1 and TRBJ2-5; D possibly uses TRBD1 or TRBD2 (5 bases each). Germline V gives CDR1 DFQATT, CDR2 SNEGSKA (reference sequence). V dropped 0 bases and J dropped 1 base, with 15 bases sitting between them. CDR3 size: 16 residues.

This clonotype has a count of ten or more. The CDR3 DNA reads as TGCAGTGCTAGAGGTCTAGCATATGAGCAGTTCTTC. The encoded protein is CSARGLAYEQFF. V usage is TRBV20-1 and J usage is TRBJ2-1, with a tentative D call TRBD2 (5 bases). The V gene lost 1 base and the J gene lost 8 bases, with 9 bases spanning the gap. The CDR3 totals 12 residues. The V gene's germline CDR1 is DFQATT and CDR2 SNEGSKA (reference sequence).

This clonotype was counted only a few times. This rearrangement joins TRBV20-1 to TRBJ1-5; no reliable D call. Germline CDR1 is DFQATT and CDR2 is SNEGSKA (reference sequence). Trimming cost V 0 bases and J 7 bases, with 7 bases left between them. The length of the CDR3 is 12 residues. The CDR3 bases are TGCAGTGCTAGAGATGGAACCCAGCCCCAGCATTTT. Amino acids: CSARDGTQPQHF.

The chain carries TRBV6-2 or TRBV6-3 and TRBJ2-4, with TRBD1 matching 9 bases. The germline V gene encodes CDR1 MNHEY and CDR2 SVGEGT. CDR3 size: 15 residues. J gave up 0 bases and V 5 bases, and 2 bases lay outside the gene matches. CDR3 amino acids: CASSGQGIAKNIQYF. The DNA for the CDR3 is TGTGCCAGCAGTGGACAGGGGATAGCCAAAAACATTCAGTACTTC.

This rearrangement joins TRBV11-2 to TRBJ1-2; D perhaps matches TRBD1 (5 bases). V gave up 2 bases and J gave up 2 bases, with 18 bases separating them. Germline V lookup: CDR1 SGHAT, CDR2 FQNNGV. CDR3 length: 17 residues. The CDR3: CASSLRAPEGLNYGYTF. The CDR3 DNA reads TGTGCCAGCAGCTTAAGGGCCCCCGAGGGACTAAACTATGGCTACACCTTC.

This clonotype came up many times. The chain joins TRBV18 to TRBJ1-2, with 9 bases matching TRBD1. This CDR3 region has 17 residues. Trimming removed 1 base from V and 6 bases from J; junction bases left unmatched: 12. Per germline, CDR1 KGHSH and CDR2 LQKENI. In DNA, the CDR3 is TGTGCCAGCTCACCACAACAGGGGGCGCAAGGTGGGGATGGCTACACCTTC. Its translation: CASSPQQGAQGGDGYTF.

This clonotype was detected a few times. The chain recombines TRBV7-2 with TRBJ1-6; D perhaps matches TRBD1 (5 bases). The V gene's germline CDR1 is SGHTA and CDR2 FQGNSA. The CDR3 has 15 amino acids. Trimming left V 5 bases short and J 0 bases short, with 8 bases between. CDR3 sequence: CASSRQSSYNSPLHF. The CDR3 DNA follows: TGTGCCAGCAGCCGACAGAGCTCCTATAATTCACCCCTCCACTTT.

The chain carries TRBV12-3 or TRBV12-4 and TRBJ1-4; the D is unclear. Trimming left V 2 bases short and J 8 bases short, with 12 bases between. The length of the CDR3 is 14 residues. CDR3 in amino acids: CASSLSAQWEKLFF. The CDR3 nucleotides are TGTGCCAGCAGTTTAAGCGCCCAGTGGGAAAAACTGTTTTTT.

This chain connects TRBV29-1 to TRBJ2-1, with D perhaps matching TRBD1 (6 bases). Germline V CDR1 and CDR2: SQVTM, ANQGSEA. Trimming shortened V by 1 base and J by 7 bases, and 14 bases separated the two germline ends. This CDR3 is built from 14 residues. The CDR3 sequence: CSVEGGLSLNEQFF. DNA of the CDR3: TGCAGCGTTGAAGGGGGGCTTTCGCTAAATGAGCAGTTCTTC.

The chain combines TRBV30 with TRBJ1-1; the D is unclear. This CDR3 spans 13 amino acids. Germline lookup yields CDR1 GTSNPN and CDR2 SVGIG (reference sequence). Trimming removed 0 bases at V and 3 bases at J, with 8 bases between. In DNA form, the CDR3 reads TGTGCCTGGAGTGTAGAGGGTGACACTGAAGCTTTCTTT. It codes for CAWSVEGDTEAFF.

The V call is TRBV19, the J call TRBJ1-5; D not resolved. The CDR3 has 16 amino acids. Trimming shortened V by 4 bases and J by 0 bases, and 13 bases separated the two germline ends. CDR1 and CDR2 (germline): LNHDA, SQIVND (reference sequence). CDR3 nucleotides: TGTGCCAGTAGTAAAGAGAAGGCAGCTAGCAATCAGCCCCAGCATTTT. Translating gives CASSKEKAASNQPQHF.

V and J are TRBV6-6 and TRBJ1-4; 8 bases are a match to TRBD1. The ends lost 5 bases at V and 5 bases at J; junction bases unmatched: 4. Looked up from germline, CDR1 is MNHNY and CDR2 is SVGAGI (reference sequence). CDR3 length: 14 residues. The CDR3 sequence: CASSRQGSNEKLFF. For the CDR3, the DNA is TGTGCCAGCAGTAGACAGGGGTCGAATGAAAAACTGTTTTTT.